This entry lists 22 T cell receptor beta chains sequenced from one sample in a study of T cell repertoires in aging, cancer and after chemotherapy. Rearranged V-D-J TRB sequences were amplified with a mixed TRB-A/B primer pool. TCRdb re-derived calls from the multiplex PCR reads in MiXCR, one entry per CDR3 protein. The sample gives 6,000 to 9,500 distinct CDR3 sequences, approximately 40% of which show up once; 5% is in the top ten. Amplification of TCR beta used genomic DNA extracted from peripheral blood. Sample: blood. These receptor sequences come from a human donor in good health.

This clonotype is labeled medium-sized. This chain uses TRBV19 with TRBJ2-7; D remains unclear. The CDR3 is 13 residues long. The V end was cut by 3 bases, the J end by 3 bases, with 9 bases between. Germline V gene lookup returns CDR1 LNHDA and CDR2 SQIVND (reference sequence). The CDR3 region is CASSMVGSYEQYF. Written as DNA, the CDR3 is TGTGCCAGTAGTATGGTTGGCAGCTACGAGCAGTACTTC.

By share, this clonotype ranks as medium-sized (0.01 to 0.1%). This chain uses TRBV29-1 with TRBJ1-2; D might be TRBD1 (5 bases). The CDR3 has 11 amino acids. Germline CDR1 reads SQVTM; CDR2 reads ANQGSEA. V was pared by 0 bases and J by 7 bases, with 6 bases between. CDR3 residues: CSVEEGRGYTF. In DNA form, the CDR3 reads TGCAGCGTTGAAGAGGGACGTGGCTACACCTTC.

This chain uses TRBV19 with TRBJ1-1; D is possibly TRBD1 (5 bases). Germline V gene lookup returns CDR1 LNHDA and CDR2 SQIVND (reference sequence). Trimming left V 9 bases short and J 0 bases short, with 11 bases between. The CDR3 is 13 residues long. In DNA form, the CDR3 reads TGTGCCAGCCTCAGGGCGGTGAACACTGAAGCTTTCTTT. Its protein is CASLRAVNTEAFF.

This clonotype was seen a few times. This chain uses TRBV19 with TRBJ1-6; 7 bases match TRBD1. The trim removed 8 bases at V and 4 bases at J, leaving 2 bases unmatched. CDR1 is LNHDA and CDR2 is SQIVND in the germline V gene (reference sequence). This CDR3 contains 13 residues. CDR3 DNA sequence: TGTGCCAGTTCGGGACAGTATAATTCACCCCTCCACTTT. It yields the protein CASSGQYNSPLHF.

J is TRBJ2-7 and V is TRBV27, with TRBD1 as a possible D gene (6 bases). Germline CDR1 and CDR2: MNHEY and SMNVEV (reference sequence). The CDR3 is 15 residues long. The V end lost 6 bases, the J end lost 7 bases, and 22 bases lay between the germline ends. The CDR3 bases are TGTGCCAGCAGCTCCCCCGGGTTGGGGGCAGGAGAGCAGTACTTC. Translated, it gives CASSSPGLGAGEQYF.

CDR3 amino acids: CASSSNTGELFF. DNA for the CDR3: TGCGCCAGCAGCTCGAACACCGGGGAGCTGTTTTTT. This chain connects TRBV5-1 to TRBJ2-2; no clear D. The germline V gene encodes CDR1 SGHRS and CDR2 YFSETQ. V was trimmed by 3 bases and J by 0 bases, leaving 0 bases between them. The CDR3 has 12 residues.

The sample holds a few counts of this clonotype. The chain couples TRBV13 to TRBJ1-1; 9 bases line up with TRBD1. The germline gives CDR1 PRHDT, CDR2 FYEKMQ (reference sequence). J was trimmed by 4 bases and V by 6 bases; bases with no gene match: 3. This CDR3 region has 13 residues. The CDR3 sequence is CASSDRGGTEAFF. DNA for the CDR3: TGTGCCAGCAGTGACAGGGGGGGCACTGAAGCTTTCTTT.

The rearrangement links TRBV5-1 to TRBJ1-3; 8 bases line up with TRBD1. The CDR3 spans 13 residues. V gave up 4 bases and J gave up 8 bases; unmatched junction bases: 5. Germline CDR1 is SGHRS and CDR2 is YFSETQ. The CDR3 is CASSMDRVDTIYF. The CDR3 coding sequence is TGCGCCAGCAGCATGGACAGGGTAGACACCATATATTTT.

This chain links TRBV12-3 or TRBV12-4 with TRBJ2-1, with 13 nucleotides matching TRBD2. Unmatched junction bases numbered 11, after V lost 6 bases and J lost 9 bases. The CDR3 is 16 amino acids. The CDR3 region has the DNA TGTGCCAGCAGGCTTACTAGCGGGGGGGCCGATGGTGAGCAGTTCTTC. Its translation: CASRLTSGGADGEQFF.

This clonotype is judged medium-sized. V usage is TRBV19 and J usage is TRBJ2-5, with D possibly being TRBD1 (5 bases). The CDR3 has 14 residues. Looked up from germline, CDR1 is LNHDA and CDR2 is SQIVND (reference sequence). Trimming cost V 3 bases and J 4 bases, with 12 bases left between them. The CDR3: CASSIIGAGETQYF. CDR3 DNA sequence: TGTGCCAGTAGTATCATAGGGGCTGGAGAGACCCAGTACTTC. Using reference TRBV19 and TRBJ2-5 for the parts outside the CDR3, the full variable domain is DGGITQSPKYLFRKEGQNVTLSCEQNLNHDAMYWYRQDPGQGLRLIYYSQIVNDFQKGDIAEGYSVSREKKESFPLTVTSAQKNPTAFYLCASSIIGAGETQYFGPGTRLLVL.

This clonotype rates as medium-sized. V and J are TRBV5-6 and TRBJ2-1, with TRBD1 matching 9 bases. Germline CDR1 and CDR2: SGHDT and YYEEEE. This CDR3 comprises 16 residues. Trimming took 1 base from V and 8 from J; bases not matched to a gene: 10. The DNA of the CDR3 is TGTGCCAGCAGCTTGTCTCTCGAACAGGGGGCTGATGAGCAGTTCTTC. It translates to CASSLSLEQGADEQFF.

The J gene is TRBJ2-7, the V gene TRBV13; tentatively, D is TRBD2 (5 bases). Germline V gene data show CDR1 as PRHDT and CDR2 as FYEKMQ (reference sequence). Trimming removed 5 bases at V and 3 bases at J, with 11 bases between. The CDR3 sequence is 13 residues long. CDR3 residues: CASSIEGIYEQYF. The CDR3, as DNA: TGTGCCAGCAGCATCGAGGGCATCTACGAGCAGTACTTC.

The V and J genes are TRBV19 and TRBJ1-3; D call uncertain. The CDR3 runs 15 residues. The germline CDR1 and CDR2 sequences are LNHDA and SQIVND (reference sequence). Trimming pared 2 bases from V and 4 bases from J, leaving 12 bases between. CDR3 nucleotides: TGTGCCAGTAGTATATTACAGTCCGAGGGAAACACCATATATTTT. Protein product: CASSILQSEGNTIYF.

The CDR3 region is CASSPPGNTIYF. For the CDR3, the DNA is TGTGCCAGCAGTCCCCCCGGAAACACCATATATTTT. This chain links TRBV12-3 or TRBV12-4 with TRBJ1-3, with D uncertain. This CDR3 region has 12 residues. The V end was cut by 5 bases, the J end by 4 bases, with 6 bases between.

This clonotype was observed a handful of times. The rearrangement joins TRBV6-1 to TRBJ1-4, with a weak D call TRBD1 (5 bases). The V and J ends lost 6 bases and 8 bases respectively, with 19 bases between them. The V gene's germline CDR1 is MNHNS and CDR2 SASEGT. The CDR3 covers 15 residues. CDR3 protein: CASSPTFGGKEKLFF. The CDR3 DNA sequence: TGTGCCAGCAGCCCTACCTTTGGGGGAAAGGAAAAACTGTTTTTT.

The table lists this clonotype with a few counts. The CDR3 DNA sequence: TGTGCCAGCAGCTATCGGGACGGCGGGGAGCTGTTTTTT. Translating gives CASSYRDGGELFF. V is TRBV5-4 and J is TRBJ2-2; the D call may be TRBD1 or TRBD2 (5 bases each). There are 13 residues in the CDR3. Germline lookup yields CDR1 SGHNT and CDR2 YYREEE (reference sequence). V shed 3 bases and J shed 7 bases, with 10 bases lying between them.

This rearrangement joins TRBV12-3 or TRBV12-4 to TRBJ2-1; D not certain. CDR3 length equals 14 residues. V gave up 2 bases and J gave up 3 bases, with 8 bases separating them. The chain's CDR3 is CASSLSGSYNEQFF. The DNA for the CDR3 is TGTGCCAGCAGTTTATCGGGCAGCTACAATGAGCAGTTCTTC.

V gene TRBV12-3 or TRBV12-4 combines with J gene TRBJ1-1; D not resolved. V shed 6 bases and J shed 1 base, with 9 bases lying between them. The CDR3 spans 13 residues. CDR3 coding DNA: TGTGCCAGCAGAAACCCAGCGAACACTGAAGCTTTCTTT. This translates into CASRNPANTEAFF.

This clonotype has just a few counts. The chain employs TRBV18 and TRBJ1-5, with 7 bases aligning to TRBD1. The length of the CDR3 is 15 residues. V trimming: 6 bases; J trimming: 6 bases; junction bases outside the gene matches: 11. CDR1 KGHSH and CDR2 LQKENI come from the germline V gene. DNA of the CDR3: TGTGCCAGCTCTACGGGTCAGGGGGTTAGTCAGCCCCAGCATTTT. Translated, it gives CASSTGQGVSQPQHF.

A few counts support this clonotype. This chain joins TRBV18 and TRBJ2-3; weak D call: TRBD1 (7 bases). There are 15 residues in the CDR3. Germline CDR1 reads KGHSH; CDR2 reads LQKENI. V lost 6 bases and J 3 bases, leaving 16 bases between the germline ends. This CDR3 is CASSGRRGTTDTQYF. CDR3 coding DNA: TGTGCCAGCTCGGGACGCAGGGGGACTACAGATACGCAGTATTTT. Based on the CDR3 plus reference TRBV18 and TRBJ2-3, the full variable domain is NAGVMQNPRHLVRRRGQEARLRCSPMKGHSHVYWYRQLPEEGLKFMVYLQKENIIDESGMPKERFSAEFPKEGPSILRIQQVVRGDSAAYFCASSGRRGTTDTQYFGPGTRLTVL.

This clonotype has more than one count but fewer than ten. This CDR3 reads CASSQRQGSLTDTQYF. The CDR3 DNA sequence: TGTGCCAGCTCACAACGACAGGGATCTCTCACAGATACGCAGTATTTT. This chain links TRBV18 with TRBJ2-3, with 7 bases aligning to TRBD1. This CDR3 is 16 amino acids long. J gave up 2 bases and V 4 bases, and 9 bases lay outside the gene matches. From germline, CDR1 is KGHSH and CDR2 LQKENI.

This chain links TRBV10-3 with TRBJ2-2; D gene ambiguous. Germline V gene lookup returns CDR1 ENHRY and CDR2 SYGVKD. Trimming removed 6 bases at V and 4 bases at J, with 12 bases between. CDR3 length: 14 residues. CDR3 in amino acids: CAISGSGATGELFF. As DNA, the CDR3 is TGTGCCATCAGCGGTTCAGGTGCCACCGGGGAGCTGTTTTTT.